This paragraph covers one T cell receptor beta chain sequence. The antigen is undetermined. The source of the sample is a study of lymphopenia after photon versus proton radiotherapy. Sequenced by immunoSEQ multiplex PCR; TCRdb stores in-frame clones only, minus some. The sample lists 25,000 to 30,000 clones, roughly 87% occurring once. The CDR3 is 20 amino acids. Germline values: CDR1 SGHNT, CDR2 YYREEE (reference sequence). After removal of 3 bases from V and 2 bases from J, the junction contained 22 bases not matched to a gene. Study outcomes and limitations: After lymphocyte nadir, photon-treated repertoires showed oligoclonal expansion, especially CD8+ Temra. Photon-treated patients lost naive T cells and TCR diversity; proton-treated stayed stable.

Sequencing was performed on peripheral blood, taken from a patient treated with photon-based radiotherapy. V gene TRBV5-4 combines with J gene TRBJ2-5; 7 bases align to TRBD1. This receptor was taken from a woman aged 45-65 years with pancreatic cancer. CDR3 bases: TGTGCCAGCAGCTCCCCGGCGGGTGGGCCACAGGGGCCAGGGCAAGAGACCCAGTACTTC. Translating gives CASSSPAGGPQGPGQETQYF.